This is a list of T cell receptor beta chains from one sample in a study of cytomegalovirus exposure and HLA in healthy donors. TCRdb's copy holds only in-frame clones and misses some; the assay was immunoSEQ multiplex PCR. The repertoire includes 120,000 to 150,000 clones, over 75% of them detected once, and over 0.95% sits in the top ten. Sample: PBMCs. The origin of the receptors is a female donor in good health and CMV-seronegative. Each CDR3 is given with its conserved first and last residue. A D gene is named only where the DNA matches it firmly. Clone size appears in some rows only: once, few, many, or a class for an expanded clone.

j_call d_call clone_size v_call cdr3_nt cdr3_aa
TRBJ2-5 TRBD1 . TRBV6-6 TGTGCCAGCAGGCTACAGGGGGCTAAAGAGACCCAGTACTTC CASRLQGAKETQYF
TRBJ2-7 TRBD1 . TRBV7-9 TGTGCCAGCAGCTCACCTGGGACAGCATCCTACGAGCAGTACTTC CASSSPGTASYEQYF
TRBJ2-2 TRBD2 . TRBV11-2 TGTGCCAGCAGCCCTACCGGGGGAGGGCTCACCGGGGAGCTGTTTTTT CASSPTGGGLTGELFF
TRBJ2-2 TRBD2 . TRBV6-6 TGTGCCAGCATTGATAGCGGGCTCACCGGGGAGCTGTTTTTT CASIDSGLTGELFF
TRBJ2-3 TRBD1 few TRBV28 TGTGCCAGCAGTTTATCCCAGCCAGGGGGCTGGTCAGATACGCAGTATTTT CASSLSQPGGWSDTQYF
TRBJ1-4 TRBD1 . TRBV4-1 TGCGCCAGCAGCCATCTTTACCCCCCTGACAGGGTTGGGGAAAAACTGTTTTTT CASSHLYPPDRVGEKLFF
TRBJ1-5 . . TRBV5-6 TGTGCCAGCAGCTTGGCACAGGGCAATCAGCCCCAGCATTTT CASSLAQGNQPQHF
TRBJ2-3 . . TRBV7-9 TGTGCCAGCAGCTCCCAGGAGTATTTT CASSSQEYF
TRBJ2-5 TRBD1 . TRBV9 TGTGCCAGCAGCGGCTCGAGGACAGGGGTGCAAGAGACCCAGTACTTC CASSGSRTGVQETQYF
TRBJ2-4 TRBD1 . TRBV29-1 TGCAGCGTCGGACAGGGCGAAAACATTCAGTACTTC CSVGQGENIQYF
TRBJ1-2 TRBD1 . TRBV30 TGTGCCTGGAGTGTAAAGACAGGGGGCCTACATGGCTACACCTTC CAWSVKTGGLHGYTF
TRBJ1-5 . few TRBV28 TGTGCCAGCAGTTTCTTTACAGAGTATAGCAATCAGCCCCAGCATTTT CASSFFTEYSNQPQHF
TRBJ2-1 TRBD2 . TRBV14 TGTGCCAGCAGCCAAGTAGGACTAGCGGTTTCCAATGAGCAGTTCTTC CASSQVGLAVSNEQFF
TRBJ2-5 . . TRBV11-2 TGTGCCAGCAGCCCATTCAGGGTTTCTTACCTCGGCGGAGAGACCCAGTACTTC CASSPFRVSYLGGETQYF
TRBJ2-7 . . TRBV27 TGTGCCAGCACAGGTGGCATTTTCTACGAGCAGTACTTC CASTGGIFYEQYF
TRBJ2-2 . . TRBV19 TGTGCCAGTAGCAAAGGACGGACTACCTCCACCGGGGAGCTGTTTTTT CASSKGRTTSTGELFF
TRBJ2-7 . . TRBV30 TGTGCCTGCGGGGAATCGTACGAGCAGTACTTC CACGESYEQYF
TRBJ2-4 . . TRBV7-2 TGTGCCAGCAGCTTATCGGACTTAGCCAAAAACATTCAGTACTTC CASSLSDLAKNIQYF
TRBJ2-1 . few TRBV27 TGTGCCAGCAGTGTAACCCTAGACGGGGATGAGCAGTTCTTC CASSVTLDGDEQFF
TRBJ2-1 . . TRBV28 TGTGCCAGCAGTTCAGATTACAATGAGCAGTTCTTC CASSSDYNEQFF
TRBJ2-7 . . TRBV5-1 TGCGCCAGCAGCTTCGGGGTGACCTACGAGCAGTACTTC CASSFGVTYEQYF
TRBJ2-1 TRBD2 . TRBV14 TGTGCCAGCAGCTTCCGGACTAGCGGGGCATACAATGAGCAGTTCTTC CASSFRTSGAYNEQFF
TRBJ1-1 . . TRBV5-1 TGCGCCAGCAGCACGGACACCAACACTGAAGCTTTCTTT CASSTDTNTEAFF
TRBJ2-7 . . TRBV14 TGTGCCAGCAGCCAAGGGACATACTACGAGCAGTACTTC CASSQGTYYEQYF
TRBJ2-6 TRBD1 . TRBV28 TGTGCCAGCAGTACAACAGGGGCCTCTGGGGCCAACGTCCTGACTTTC CASSTTGASGANVLTF
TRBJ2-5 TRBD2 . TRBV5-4 TGTGCCTCAGGCAGCGGGAAGCAAGAGACCCAGTACTTC CASGSGKQETQYF
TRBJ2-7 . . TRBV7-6 TGTGCCAGCAGCTTAGCGGTTGGTACTCCCACCAACTCCTACGAGCAGTACTTC CASSLAVGTPTNSYEQYF